Presented here are 19 T cell receptor beta chains from one specimen sequenced in a study of T cells in Graves' hyperthyroidism and ophthalmopathy (dated by TCRdb to about 2019). The method behind the library was multiplex PCR. The data were produced on an Illumina HiSeq 2000. TCR beta CDR3 regions were amplified from RNA transcripts. For the first round of RT-PCR on the TCR CDR3, the HTBI primer set was used together with the Qiagen OneStep RT-PCR kit. TCRdb reran the public reads through fastp at Q25 and MiXCR, keeping productive beta chains. A single entry per CDR3 protein holds the most common genes and DNA from its merged rows. Across this sample there are about 360,000 distinct CDR3 sequences, with approximately 14% seen only once. The ten biggest clones cover 25% to 35% of the sample. The source material was blood. The receptors shown here come from a woman aged 18-29 years with Graves' hyperthyroidism that later progressed to Graves' ophthalmopathy.

This clonotype was recorded a few times. The chain has TRBV20-1 and TRBJ2-1; 7 nucleotides line up with TRBD2. The CDR3 is 17 residues long. The J segment lost 0 bases and the V segment lost 3 bases, leaving 11 bases of the junction unmatched. CDR1 and CDR2 (germline): DFQATT, SNEGSKA (reference sequence). The chain's CDR3 is CSASGGRELYSYNEQFF. CDR3 DNA: TGCAGTGCTAGTGGTGGGAGGGAACTTTACTCCTACAATGAGCAGTTCTTC.

The table lists this clonotype with a few counts. This chain joins TRBV27 and TRBJ2-4; D may match TRBD1 or TRBD2 (5 bases each). V lost 2 bases, J lost 8 bases, and 22 bases lay in between. CDR3 length equals 17 residues. The V gene's germline CDR1 is MNHEY and CDR2 SMNVEV (reference sequence). The CDR3 region has the DNA TGTGCCAGCAGTTTAGTCCCCCTATCACCGGGGCAGGACATTCAGTACTTC. Translation: CASSLVPLSPGQDIQYF.

The V gene is TRBV28, the J gene TRBJ2-6; perhaps TRBD1 as D (5 bases). The CDR3 has 15 amino acids. CDR1 and CDR2 from the germline V gene are MDHEN and SYDVKM. V lost 6 bases and J 3 bases, leaving 12 bases between the germline ends. In DNA, the CDR3 is TGTGCCAGCAGCAGTACAGGTGGTGGGGCCAACGTCCTGACTTTC. Protein: CASSSTGGGANVLTF.

The chain joins TRBV7-2 to TRBJ2-7, with D tentatively TRBD2 (7 bases). Germline CDR1 reads SGHTA; CDR2 reads FQGNSA. V was pared by 1 base and J by 3 bases, with 10 bases between. The CDR3 sequence is 14 residues long. The CDR3 sequence: CASSLDGGLYEQYF. In DNA, the CDR3 is TGTGCCAGCAGCTTAGACGGGGGGCTCTACGAGCAGTACTTC.

There are a few counts of this clonotype. This chain joins TRBV27 and TRBJ2-2; D remains unclear. Trimming removed 8 bases from V and 3 bases from J, with 7 bases in between. Germline CDR1 is MNHEY and CDR2 is SMNVEV (reference sequence). The CDR3 spans 12 residues. CDR3 sequence: CASAQDTGELFF. For the CDR3, the DNA is TGTGCCAGCGCTCAAGACACCGGGGAGCTGTTTTTT.

This clonotype was seen at least ten times. The V and J genes are TRBV2 and TRBJ2-2; 12 bases align to TRBD2. The CDR3 contains 13 residues. Per germline, CDR1 SNHLY and CDR2 FYNNEI. Trimming removed 8 bases from V and 5 bases from J; junction bases left unmatched: 0. The CDR3 bases are TGTGCCAGCGGACTAGCGGGGACCGGGGAGCTGTTTTTT. Its translation: CASGLAGTGELFF. The whole variable domain, filled in from reference TRBV2 and TRBJ2-2, reads EPEVTQTPSHQVTQMGQEVILRCVPISNHLYFYWYRQILGQKVEFLVSFYNNEISEKSEIFDDQFSVERPDGSNFTLKIRSTKLEDSAMYFCASGLAGTGELFFGEGSRLTVL.

Points on this clonotype: A much larger clone lies a single base off, so this may be a read error. The chain recombines TRBV27 with TRBJ2-3; no clear D gene. The CDR3 runs to 15 residues. Per the germline V gene, CDR1 is MNHEY and CDR2 is SMNVEV (reference sequence). CDR3 sequence reads: CASSLNGRPTATQYF. The DNA of the CDR3 is TGTGCCAGCAGTTTAAATGGCAGGCCCACAGCTACGCAGTATTTT.

This chain connects TRBV5-4 to TRBJ2-2; tentative D call: TRBD2 (5 bases). CDR3 length equals 16 residues. V lost 0 bases to trimming and J lost 1 base, with 10 bases between them. The V gene's germline CDR1 is SGHNT and CDR2 YYREEE (reference sequence). The CDR3 spells CASSLAAGRNTGELFF. The CDR3 bases are TGTGCCAGCAGCTTGGCCGCGGGCAGGAACACCGGGGAGCTGTTTTTT.

In its sample, this clonotype was seen many times. The J gene is TRBJ2-3, the V gene TRBV20-1; TRBD1 matches 10 bases. The germline gives CDR1 DFQATT, CDR2 SNEGSKA (reference sequence). The V segment lost 2 bases and the J segment 4 bases; nucleotides outside the gene matches: 3. The CDR3 has 14 amino acids. The CDR3 coding sequence is TGCAGTGCTAGACCGGGACAGGGGTCAGATACGCAGTATTTT. Translating it yields CSARPGQGSDTQYF.

The J gene is TRBJ2-5, the V gene TRBV24-1; 9 nucleotides align to TRBD1. CDR1 is KGHDR and CDR2 is SFDVKD in the germline V gene. This CDR3 spans 15 amino acids. The junction had 2 bases not matched to a gene; V was cut back by 4 bases and J by 0 bases. CDR3: CATSDWDRDQETQYF. The CDR3 bases are TGTGCCACCAGTGACTGGGACAGGGACCAAGAGACCCAGTACTTC.

This clonotype was counted many times. The chain employs TRBV6-2 or TRBV6-3 and TRBJ2-3, with 7 bases matching TRBD1. Germline V gene lookup returns CDR1 MNHEY and CDR2 SVGEGT. This CDR3 comprises 15 residues. J was trimmed by 0 bases and V by 4 bases; bases with no gene match: 4. The CDR3 sequence: CASSSPTGSTDTQYF. CDR3 DNA sequence: TGTGCCAGCAGTTCCCCGACAGGGAGCACAGATACGCAGTATTTT.

This clonotype occurred many times. V usage is TRBV11-2 and J usage is TRBJ1-2; no clear D gene. Trimming removed 5 bases at V and 8 bases at J, with 9 bases between. The germline V gene encodes CDR1 SGHAT and CDR2 FQNNGV. The CDR3 runs 11 residues. The CDR3 loop reads CASSPQFGYTF. The CDR3, as DNA: TGTGCCAGCAGCCCCCAATTCGGCTACACCTTC.

On this clonotype itself: A clone one base away is much larger, so this may be a read error. The chain is built from TRBV6-2 or TRBV6-3 and TRBJ2-7; D uncertain. The CDR3 is made up of 13 amino acids. Looked up from germline, CDR1 is MNHEY and CDR2 is SVGEGT. The CDR3, as DNA: TGTGCCGGCAGTTACCGGCTAAACTACGAGCAGTACTTC. Its translation: CAGSYRLNYEQYF.

This clonotype has at least ten counts. V is TRBV6-2 or TRBV6-3 and J is TRBJ2-3; 12 nucleotides match TRBD2. This CDR3 spans 17 amino acids. CDR1 is MNHEY and CDR2 is SVGEGT in the germline V gene. V lost 5 bases, J lost 2 bases, and 8 bases stayed unmatched. The CDR3 DNA sequence: TGTGCCAGCAGTCGGAGGACTAGCGGGGCCCCCACAGATACGCAGTATTTT. It is translated as CASSRRTSGAPTDTQYF.

The rearrangement joins TRBV4-2 to TRBJ2-5; D possibly uses TRBD1 or TRBD2 (6 bases each). The CDR3 length is 16 residues. Germline-derived CDR1 and CDR2 are LGHNA and YNFKEQ. V lost 5 bases and J lost 5, with 21 bases in between. The CDR3 DNA follows: TGTGCCAGCAGCTTAGTGTCGGGGGCCAGGGTCGAGACCCAGTACTTC. Encoded protein: CASSLVSGARVETQYF.

The chain employs TRBV5-1 and TRBJ1-2, with D uncertain. There are 16 residues in the CDR3. Trimming cost V 1 base and J 7 bases, with 20 bases left between them. The germline gives CDR1 SGHRS, CDR2 YFSETQ. CDR3 loop: CASSLSVGGLSGGYTF. In DNA, the CDR3 is TGCGCCAGCAGCTTGAGCGTCGGCGGTCTATCGGGTGGCTACACCTTC.

The chain links TRBV27 to TRBJ1-2; no definite D call. Trimming pared 2 bases from V and 3 bases from J, leaving 10 bases between. The CDR3 runs to 14 residues. CDR1 and CDR2 (germline): MNHEY, SMNVEV (reference sequence). The CDR3 sequence: CASSLIPADYGYTF. The CDR3 nucleotides are TGTGCCAGCAGTTTAATCCCAGCGGACTATGGCTACACCTTC.

The table lists this clonotype with a few counts. V and J are TRBV20-1 and TRBJ2-1, with D possibly TRBD1 on 5 matching bases. Germline CDR1 is DFQATT and CDR2 is SNEGSKA (reference sequence). The CDR3 totals 15 residues. Trimming took off 4 bases at V and 8 bases at J, with 21 bases between the two ends. CDR3 residues: CSATKVGRQVYEQFF. The CDR3, as DNA: TGCAGTGCTACAAAGGTGGGGCGGCAGGTCTATGAGCAGTTCTTC.

In regard to this clonotype: A much larger clone differs from this one at a single base, so this may be a read error. The chain is built from TRBV12-3 or TRBV12-4 and TRBJ2-3; D gene unclear. The CDR3 has 14 residues. CDR3 region: CASSLGTAADAQYF. CDR3 DNA sequence: TGTGCCAGCAGTTTAGGGACCGCGGCAGATGCGCAGTATTTT.